A selection of T cell receptor beta chains follows, all from one sample in a study of T cells after yellow fever vaccination. From the 5' RACE reads, TCRdb called clonotypes with MiXCR, one entry per CDR3 protein. The data show roughly 330,000 distinct CDR3 sequences, around 6.8% seen once. The sequenced sample was PBMCs, obtained roughly seven weeks after the first yellow fever vaccination. These receptors came from a man younger than 35 who received the YFV17D yellow fever vaccine. Both conserved end residues are part of each CDR3. D genes are given only for firm matches. For some rows the clone size is stated as once, few or many, or as a class when expanded; others skip it.

>NA|few|TRBJ1-3|TRBV29-1
TGCAGCGCCTCAGCATCCGGGAACACCATATATTTT
CSASASGNTIYF
>TRBD1|few|TRBJ1-6|TRBV10-3
TGTGCCATCAGTGGGGGGACAGGGCGTAATTCACCCCTCCACTTT
CAISGGTGRNSPLHF
>TRBD2|many|TRBJ2-1|TRBV7-2
TGTGCCAGCAGCCCCGGGACTAGCGGGGGTTTTAATGAGCAGTTCTTC
CASSPGTSGGFNEQFF
>TRBD1|few|TRBJ1-6|TRBV11-2
TGTGCCAGCAGTCTAAACCCCGGGACAGACTATTCACCCCTCCACTTT
CASSLNPGTDYSPLHF
>NA|many|TRBJ2-7|TRBV20-1
TGCAGTGCTAGTGGCAGGGTCTACGAGCAGTACTTC
CSASGRVYEQYF
>NA|medium-sized|TRBJ1-6|TRBV12-3/TRBV12-4
TGTGCCAGCAGTAACCCACCCGCACCCCTCCACTTT
CASSNPPAPLHF
>TRBD2|few|TRBJ2-2|TRBV12-3/TRBV12-4
TGTGCCAGCAGTCCGGGTGTGGGGGGGACCGGGGAGCTGTTTTTT
CASSPGVGGTGELFF
>TRBD1|few|TRBJ2-3|TRBV6-2/TRBV6-3
TGTGCCAGCAGTTACGCCGGGACAGGGGCAGATACGCAGTATTTT
CASSYAGTGADTQYF
>NA|NA|TRBJ1-4|TRBV2
TGTGCCAGCAGGCACATGACTGGGGAGGAAAAACTGTTTTTT
CASRHMTGEEKLFF
>NA|NA|TRBJ1-2|TRBV18
TGTGCCAGCTCACCTTCGAGGGCAGGGCGTCTAATTTACTATGGCTACACCTTC
CASSPSRAGRLIYYGYTF
>TRBD1|NA|TRBJ2-7|TRBV27
TGTGCCAGCAGTTTACTCGGGACAGCGAGTATGAGCGAGCAGTACTTC
CASSLLGTASMSEQYF
>TRBD1|NA|TRBJ2-1|TRBV4-1
TGCGCCAGCAGCCCCTCGGGACAGTTGTTCAATGAGCAGTTCTTC
CASSPSGQLFNEQFF
>NA|many|TRBJ2-3|TRBV6-5
TGTGCCAGCAGTTACCCTGGAACCAATACGCAGTATTTT
CASSYPGTNTQYF
>NA|many|TRBJ1-2|TRBV10-3
TGTGCCACCGACACTAACTATGGCTACACCTTC
CATDTNYGYTF
>TRBD1|NA|TRBJ1-2|TRBV12-3/TRBV12-4
TGTGCCAGCAGTTCCCCGGGACAGAACAACTATGGCTACACCTTC
CASSSPGQNNYGYTF
>NA|few|TRBJ2-5|TRBV5-1
TGCGCCAGCAGCATCGGAGCCGTCTTGGAGACCCAGTACTTC
CASSIGAVLETQYF
>NA|few|TRBJ2-7|TRBV4-3
TGCGCCAGCAGCCAAGTGGCCGGGACACCCTCCTACGAGCAGTACTTC
CASSQVAGTPSYEQYF
>NA|many|TRBJ1-1|TRBV7-9
TGTGCCAGCAGCTTAGGGGAGGGCACTGAAGCTTTCTTT
CASSLGEGTEAFF
>NA|many|TRBJ2-7|TRBV3-1
TGTGCCAGCAGCCACCCCGGGACAAGAAGGACCGAGCAGTACTTC
CASSHPGTRRTEQYF
>NA|few|TRBJ1-5|TRBV18
TGTGCCAGCTCACCATCGGGGCACAATAGCAATCAGCCCCAGCATTTT
CASSPSGHNSNQPQHF
>NA|few|TRBJ1-1|TRBV28
TGTGCCAGCAGGCCTCCGCGGACGGGCACTGAAGCTTTCTTT
CASRPPRTGTEAFF
>TRBD2|few|TRBJ2-6|TRBV12-3/TRBV12-4
TGTGCCAGCAGCGGGAGGTCTGGGGCCAACGTCCTGACTTTC
CASSGRSGANVLTF
>NA|NA|TRBJ2-3|TRBV4-3
TGCGCCAGCAGCCAAGATCAACCCGGTTGGGATACGCAGTATTTT
CASSQDQPGWDTQYF
>NA|few|TRBJ1-1|TRBV5-1
TGCGCCAGCAGCCCAGCCGACAGTTCAACTAGTGGTAACACTGAAGCTTTCTTT
CASSPADSSTSGNTEAFF
>NA|many|TRBJ2-2|TRBV6-1
TGTGCCAGCAGGGGGCAGGGGAACACCGGGGAGCTGTTTTTT
CASRGQGNTGELFF